The present T cell receptor beta chain was sequenced within a study of blood T cell repertoires in COVID-19. Study in general: T cells, B-cell-depleted T cells, or PBMCs supplied cDNA or gDNA.

Profiling relied on immunoSEQ multiplex PCR, and the TCRdb table lists in-frame clones only, not all of them. The sample lists approximately 360,000 clones; 80% to 85% were seen once. Sequences were obtained from PBMCs or T cells enriched from blood (not recorded which). The sequence was collected from a woman aged 45-65 years who had recovered from COVID-19.

The CDR3: CAWFGGPQETQYF. The CDR3 nucleotides are TGTGCCTGGTTCGGGGGACCCCAAGAGACCCAGTACTTC. The chain uses TRBV30 and TRBJ2-5; D possibly corresponds to TRBD2 (6 bases). Between the trimmed V and J ends, which lost 5 bases and 1 base, there was a span of 11 bases. CDR3 size: 13 residues. Looked up from germline, CDR1 is GTSNPN and CDR2 is SVGIG (reference sequence).